Below are 20 T cell receptor beta chains sequenced from a single sample in a study of T cell responses to AZD1222 COVID-19 vaccine. TCRdb's copy holds only in-frame clones and misses some; the assay was immunoSEQ multiplex PCR. The sample gives around 160,000 clones, roughly 88% of which show up once; less than 15% is in the top ten. The sample in question was peripheral blood, obtained on day 0 of AZD1222 vaccination. These receptors originate from an adult in good health.

This clone appeared a single time. The chain employs TRBV19 and TRBJ1-1, with 11 nucleotides matching TRBD1. V dropped 7 bases and J dropped 5; count of bases not matched to a gene: 12. This CDR3 is 16 amino acids long. The germline V gene has CDR1 LNHDA and CDR2 SQIVND (reference sequence). The CDR3: CASNHLSGQGATEAFF. As DNA, the CDR3 is TGTGCCAGTAACCACCTCTCAGGACAGGGGGCAACTGAAGCTTTCTTT.

The V and J genes are TRBV4-2 and TRBJ1-2, with D unclear. Trimming stripped 1 base from V and 4 bases from J, with 7 bases between. CDR3 length: 13 residues. From germline, CDR1 is LGHNA and CDR2 YNFKEQ. CDR3 residues: CASSQGQLYGYTF. The DNA for the CDR3 is TGTGCCAGCAGCCAAGGCCAGCTCTATGGCTACACCTTC.

This rearrangement joins TRBV11-1 to TRBJ1-5, with 9 bases matching TRBD1. This CDR3 is 13 amino acids long. V lost 4 bases, J lost 5 bases, and 0 bases stayed unmatched. Germline CDR1 and CDR2: SGHAT and FQDESV (reference sequence). The CDR3 coding sequence is TGTGCCAGCAGCTGGGACAGGGATCAGCCCCAGCATTTT. Translation gives CASSWDRDQPQHF.

This chain joins TRBV19 and TRBJ2-1; 9 positions agree with TRBD1. The V segment lost 6 bases and the J segment 6 bases; nucleotides outside the gene matches: 15. The CDR3 extends over 17 amino acids. The V gene's germline CDR1 is LNHDA and CDR2 SQIVND (reference sequence). CDR3 sequence (DNA): TGTGCCAGTAGCTCCTGGGGAAGACAGGGGGTAGGCAATGAGCAGTTCTTC. It specifies CASSSWGRQGVGNEQFF.

The chain is built from TRBV3-1 (or the pseudogene TRBV3-2) and TRBJ2-7; 9 bases agree with TRBD1. Germline V gives CDR1 LGHDT, CDR2 YNNKEL (reference sequence). The CDR3 runs to 14 residues. Losses at the gene ends were 1 base for V and 7 bases for J; bases not matched to a gene: 5. CDR3 in amino acids: CASSQAETGGEQYF. The CDR3 nucleotides are TGTGCCAGCAGCCAAGCGGAGACAGGGGGAGAGCAGTACTTC.

This chain uses TRBV7-2 with TRBJ2-3, with TRBD2 matching over 15 bases. This CDR3 has 18 amino acids. V shed 0 bases, J shed 1 base, and the junction held 2 bases outside the gene matches. Germline CDR1 and CDR2: SGHTA and FQGNSA. The CDR3 spells CASSLAGLAGGRTDTQYF. CDR3 nucleotides: TGTGCCAGCAGCTTAGCTGGACTAGCGGGGGGGCGCACAGATACGCAGTATTTT.

This clone has a single count. The CDR3, as DNA: TGTGCCAGCAGCCCCTTGCCCGGCTATGGCTACACCTTC. Translating gives CASSPLPGYGYTF. The rearrangement uses TRBV3-1 (or the pseudogene TRBV3-2) and TRBJ1-2; D uncertain. The CDR3 has 13 residues. Trimming cost V 4 bases and J 4 bases, with 10 bases left between them. The germline CDR1 and CDR2 sequences are LGHDT and YNNKEL (reference sequence).

The CDR3 coding sequence is TGTGCCAGTAGTTTGACGGCCAGAAGCAATCAGCCCCAGCATTTT. Translating it yields CASSLTARSNQPQHF. The chain joins TRBV19 to TRBJ1-5, with unresolved D. The CDR3 consists of 15 residues. V was clipped by 5 bases and J by 1 base, with 12 bases between them. CDR1 LNHDA and CDR2 SQIVND come from the germline V gene (reference sequence).

This chain joins TRBV7-2 and TRBJ2-5; no clear D. This CDR3 contains 13 residues. Germline V lookup: CDR1 SGHTA, CDR2 FQGNSA. Trimming took 6 bases from V and 1 from J, leaving 9 bases between them. The CDR3 here is CASSRSVQETQYF. The DNA for the CDR3 is TGTGCCAGCAGTCGGAGCGTCCAAGAGACCCAGTACTTC.

This clone has only a few counts. The genes are TRBV30 and TRBJ1-2; 7 nucleotides agree with TRBD1. The CDR3 has 15 amino acids. From germline, CDR1 is GTSNPN and CDR2 SVGIG (reference sequence). V shed 5 bases and J 4 bases; nucleotides not matched to a gene: 13. The CDR3 reads CAWAAGTDEIYGYTF. The CDR3 coding sequence is TGTGCCTGGGCCGCCGGGACAGATGAGATCTATGGCTACACCTTC.

Note on this clone: Other DNA sequences in this sample translate to the same CDR3. The rearrangement links TRBV7-3 to TRBJ1-1; 8 nucleotides line up with TRBD1. Trimming at V came to 5 bases and at J to 3 bases, leaving 5 bases not matched to a gene. This CDR3 spans 14 amino acids. The germline gives CDR1 SGHTA, CDR2 FQGTGA. This chain's CDR3 is CASSPQGAYTEAFF. The CDR3 DNA sequence: TGTGCCAGCAGCCCCCAGGGGGCCTACACTGAAGCTTTCTTT.

The chain couples TRBV21-1 to TRBJ1-1. TRBV21-1 has pseudogene status. CDR3 length: 15 residues. The CDR3 DNA reads TGTGCCAGCAGCAAAGGGGAGGAAACTAACACTGAAGCTTTCTTT. The encoded protein is CASSKGEETNTEAFF.

Worth noting for this clone: The germline gene is not matched at one end of the junction; a read error may be the cause. This chain connects TRBV11-1 to TRBJ2-1; 9 bases agree with TRBD2. Germline V gene lookup returns CDR1 SGHAT and CDR2 FQDESV (reference sequence). This CDR3 spans 17 amino acids. This chain's CDR3 is CARSLAARGGIIYEQFF. The CDR3 DNA sequence: TGTGCCCGCAGCTTAGCTGCGCGGGGGGGGATTATCTATGAGCAGTTCTTC.

This clone was seen just once. The gene calls are TRBV19 and TRBJ1-5; perhaps TRBD1 as D (5 bases). With 3 bases removed from V and 6 bases from J, the gap between germline ends came to 18 bases. In germline, CDR1 is LNHDA, CDR2 SQIVND (reference sequence). The CDR3 sequence is 16 residues long. The CDR3 coding sequence is TGTGCCAGTAGTATTAGAGGCGGTGGGGGGAGTCAGCCCCAGCATTTT. It specifies CASSIRGGGGSQPQHF.

V gene TRBV11-2 combines with J gene TRBJ1-6; 10 bases are shared with TRBD1. The CDR3 covers 15 residues. The V gene's germline CDR1 is SGHAT and CDR2 FQNNGV. V was clipped by 5 bases and J by 7 bases; unmatched bases: 5. The CDR3 here is CASSAWTGGNSPLHF. The CDR3 coding sequence is TGTGCCAGCAGCGCTTGGACAGGGGGGAATTCACCCCTCCACTTT.

The chain carries TRBV30 and TRBJ1-4, with D unclear. Germline V gene lookup returns CDR1 GTSNPN and CDR2 SVGIG (reference sequence). V was shortened by 3 bases and J by 7 bases, with 21 bases between the two germline ends. CDR3 length: 16 residues. The CDR3 spells CAWSPFDGPLGEKLFF. CDR3 nucleotide sequence: TGTGCCTGGAGCCCCTTTGACGGGCCCTTGGGTGAAAAACTGTTTTTT.

In its sample, this clone was seen a few times. This sequence joins TRBV9 and TRBJ1-2; perhaps TRBD1 as D (6 bases). The ends were cut back, 4 bases at V and 4 bases at J, with 17 bases in the middle. CDR1 is SGDLS and CDR2 is YYNGEE in the germline V gene. The CDR3 consists of 15 residues. In DNA form, the CDR3 reads TGTGCCAGCAGCTCACAGGGCGCGGGTCTCTATGGCTACACCTTC. Translated, it gives CASSSQGAGLYGYTF.

The chain couples TRBV5-6 to TRBJ2-5; TRBD2 matches 13 bases. Trimming at V came to 3 bases and at J to 6 bases, leaving 11 bases not matched to a gene. The CDR3 consists of 17 residues. Germline V lookup: CDR1 SGHDT, CDR2 YYEEEE. CDR3 in amino acids: CASSSPWTSGGTKTQYF. The CDR3, as DNA: TGTGCCAGCAGCTCACCCTGGACTAGCGGGGGAACTAAGACCCAGTACTTC. Filled out from reference TRBV5-6 and TRBJ2-5, the complete variable domain reads DAGVTQSPTHLIKTRGQQVTLRCSPKSGHDTVSWYQQALGQGPQFIFQYYEEEERQRGNFPDRFSGHQFPNYSSELNVNALLLGDSALYLCASSSPWTSGGTKTQYFGPGTRLLVL.

The rearrangement joins TRBV18 to TRBJ1-3; D remains unclear. Per the germline V gene, CDR1 is KGHSH and CDR2 is LQKENI. There are 15 residues in the CDR3. The germline V and J ends were trimmed by 3 bases and 4 bases, with 13 bases remaining between them. CDR3: CASSPPSRPGNTIYF. The DNA for the CDR3 is TGTGCCAGCTCACCCCCCTCTCGGCCCGGAAACACCATATATTTT.

The chain uses TRBV5-1 and TRBJ2-3; the D gene could be TRBD1 or TRBD2 (5 bases each). Trimming left V 2 bases short and J 6 bases short, with 19 bases between. The CDR3 totals 16 residues. Germline V gives CDR1 SGHRS, CDR2 YFSETQ. The CDR3 is CASSFSSGSGRDTQYF. The DNA for the CDR3 is TGCGCCAGCAGCTTCAGTTCAGGGAGTGGAAGGGATACGCAGTATTTT.